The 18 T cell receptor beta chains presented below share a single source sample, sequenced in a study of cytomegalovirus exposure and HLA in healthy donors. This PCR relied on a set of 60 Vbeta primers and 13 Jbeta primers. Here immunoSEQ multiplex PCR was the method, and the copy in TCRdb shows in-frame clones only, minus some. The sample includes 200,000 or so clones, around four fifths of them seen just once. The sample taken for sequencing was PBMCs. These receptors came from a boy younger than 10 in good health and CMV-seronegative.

The CDR3 loop is CASSILNTEAFF. The CDR3 bases are TGTGCCAGTAGTATTCTAAACACTGAAGCTTTCTTT. The genes are TRBV19 and TRBJ1-1; D ambiguous. CDR3 size: 12 residues. The V end was cut by 3 bases, the J end by 2 bases, with 4 bases between. Looked up from germline, CDR1 is LNHDA and CDR2 is SQIVND (reference sequence).

CDR3 nucleotides: TGTGCCAGCAGCCAAGAAGAGGGAATAACACGGGGCTACACCTTC. Translation gives CASSQEEGITRGYTF. The chain employs TRBV4-2 and TRBJ1-2; unclear D gene. Trimming left V 0 bases short and J 8 bases short, with 16 bases between. This CDR3 spans 15 amino acids. CDR1 LGHNA and CDR2 YNFKEQ come from the germline V gene.

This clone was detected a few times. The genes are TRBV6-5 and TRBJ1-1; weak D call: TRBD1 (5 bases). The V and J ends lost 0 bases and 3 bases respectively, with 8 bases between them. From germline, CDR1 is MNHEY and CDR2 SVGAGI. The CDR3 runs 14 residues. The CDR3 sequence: CASSYSPGDTEAFF. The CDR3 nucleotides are TGTGCCAGCAGTTACTCCCCGGGGGACACTGAAGCTTTCTTT.

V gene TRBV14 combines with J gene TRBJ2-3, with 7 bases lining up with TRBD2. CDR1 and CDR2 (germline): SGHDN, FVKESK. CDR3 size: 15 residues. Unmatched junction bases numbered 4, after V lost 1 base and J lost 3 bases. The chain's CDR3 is CASSQVAGFTDTQYF. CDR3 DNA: TGTGCCAGCAGCCAAGTAGCGGGTTTTACAGATACGCAGTATTTT.

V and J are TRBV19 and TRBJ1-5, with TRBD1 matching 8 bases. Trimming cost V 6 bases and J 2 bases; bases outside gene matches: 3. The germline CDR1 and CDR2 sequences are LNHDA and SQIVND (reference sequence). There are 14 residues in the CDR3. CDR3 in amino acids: CASRNRGGNQPQHF. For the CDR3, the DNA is TGTGCCAGTAGGAACAGGGGGGGCAATCAGCCCCAGCATTTT.

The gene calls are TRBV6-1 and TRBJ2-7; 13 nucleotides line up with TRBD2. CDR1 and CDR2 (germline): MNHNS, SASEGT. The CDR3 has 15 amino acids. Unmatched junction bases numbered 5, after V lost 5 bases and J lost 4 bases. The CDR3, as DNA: TGTGCCAGCAGTTGGACTAGCGGGAGATTATACGAGCAGTACTTC. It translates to CASSWTSGRLYEQYF.

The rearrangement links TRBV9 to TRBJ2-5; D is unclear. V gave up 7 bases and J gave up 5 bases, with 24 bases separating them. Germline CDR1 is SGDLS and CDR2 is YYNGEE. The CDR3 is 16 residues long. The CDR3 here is CASAAPAELPEETQYF. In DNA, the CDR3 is TGTGCCAGCGCCGCCCCGGCGGAGCTCCCGGAGGAGACCCAGTACTTC.

The CDR3 DNA reads TGCGCCAGCAGCCGAGAATTAAACAGGGGAGAGGGCGAGACCCAGTACTTC. Amino acids: CASSRELNRGEGETQYF. The J gene is TRBJ2-5, the V gene TRBV5-1; TRBD1 agrees at 7 bases. There are 17 residues in the CDR3. CDR1 and CDR2 from the germline V gene are SGHRS and YFSETQ. The trim removed 4 bases at V and 5 bases at J, leaving 17 bases unmatched.

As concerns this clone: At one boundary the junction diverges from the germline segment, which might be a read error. This chain's CDR3 is CASSPGLAGVYQETQYF. Here the CDR3 DNA reads TGTGCTAGCAGCCCCGGACTAGCGGGGGTGTACCAAGAGACCCAGTACTTC. The chain uses TRBV7-7 and TRBJ2-5; 13 bases align to TRBD2. Germline lookup yields CDR1 SSHAT and CDR2 FNYEAQ (reference sequence). The CDR3 has 17 amino acids.

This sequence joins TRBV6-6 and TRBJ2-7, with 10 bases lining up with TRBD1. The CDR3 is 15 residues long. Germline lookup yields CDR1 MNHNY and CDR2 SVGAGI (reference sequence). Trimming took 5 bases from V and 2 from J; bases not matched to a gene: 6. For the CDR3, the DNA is TGTGCCAGCAGTCCCCGACAGGGGGCGGCCTACGAGCAGTACTTC. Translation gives CASSPRQGAAYEQYF.

The CDR3 DNA reads TGCGCCAGCAGCCAAACACTATATGAGACCCAGTACTTC. Its protein product is CASSQTLYETQYF. This chain joins TRBV4-1 and TRBJ2-5; D not resolved. In germline, CDR1 is MGHRA, CDR2 YSYEKL. Deletions cut 2 bases from V and 5 bases from J, with 9 bases between. CDR3 length equals 13 residues.

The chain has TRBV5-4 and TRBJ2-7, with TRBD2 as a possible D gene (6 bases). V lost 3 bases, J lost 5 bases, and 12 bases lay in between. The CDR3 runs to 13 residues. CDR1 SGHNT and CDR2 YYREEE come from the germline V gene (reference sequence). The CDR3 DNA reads TGTGCCAGCAGCTATGGAGGGCTCGACGAGCAGTACTTC. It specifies CASSYGGLDEQYF.

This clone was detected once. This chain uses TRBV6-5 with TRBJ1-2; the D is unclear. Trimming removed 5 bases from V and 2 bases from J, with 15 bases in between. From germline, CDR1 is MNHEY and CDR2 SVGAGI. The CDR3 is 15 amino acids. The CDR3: CASSRLSTGNYGYTF. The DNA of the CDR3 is TGTGCCAGCAGTAGACTCTCGACTGGAAACTATGGCTACACCTTC.

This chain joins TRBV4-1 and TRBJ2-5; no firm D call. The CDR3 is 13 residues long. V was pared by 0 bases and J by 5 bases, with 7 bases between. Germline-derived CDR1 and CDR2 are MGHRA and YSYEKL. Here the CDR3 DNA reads TGCGCCAGCAGCCAAGATTATCCGGAGACCCAGTACTTC. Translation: CASSQDYPETQYF.

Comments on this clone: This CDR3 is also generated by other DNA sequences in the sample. The CDR3 spells CASSQVGGNYGYTF. The CDR3 DNA sequence: TGCGCCAGCAGCCAAGTAGGCGGGAACTATGGCTACACCTTC. V is TRBV4-1 and J is TRBJ1-2; D uncertain. CDR3 size: 14 residues. Trimming stripped 1 base from V and 2 bases from J, with 8 bases between. Germline lookup yields CDR1 MGHRA and CDR2 YSYEKL.

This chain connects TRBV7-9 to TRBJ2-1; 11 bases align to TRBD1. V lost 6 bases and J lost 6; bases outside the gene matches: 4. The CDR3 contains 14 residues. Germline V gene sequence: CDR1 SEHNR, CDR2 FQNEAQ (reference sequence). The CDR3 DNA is TGTGCCAGCAGACCCGGGACAGGGGGCAATGAGCAGTTCTTC. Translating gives CASRPGTGGNEQFF. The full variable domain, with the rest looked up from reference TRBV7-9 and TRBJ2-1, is DTGVSQNPRHKITKRGQNVTFRCDPISEHNRLYWYRQTLGQGPEFLTYFQNEAQLEKSRLLSDRFSAERPKGSFSTLEIQRTEQGDSAMYLCASRPGTGGNEQFFGPGTRLTVL.

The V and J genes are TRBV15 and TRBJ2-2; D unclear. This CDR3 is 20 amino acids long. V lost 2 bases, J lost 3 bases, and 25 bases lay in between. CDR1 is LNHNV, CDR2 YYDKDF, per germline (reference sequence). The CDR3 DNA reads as TGTGCCACCAGCAGAAATCTGGGTTTGGGCCGCCGTAGTGACACCGGGGAGCTGTTTTTT. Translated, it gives CATSRNLGLGRRSDTGELFF.

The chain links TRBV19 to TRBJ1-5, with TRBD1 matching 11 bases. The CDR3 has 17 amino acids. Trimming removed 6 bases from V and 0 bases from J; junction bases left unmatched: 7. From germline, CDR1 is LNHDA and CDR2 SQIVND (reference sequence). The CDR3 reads CASSQGQGAYSNQPQHF. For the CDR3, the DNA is TGTGCCAGTAGCCAAGGACAGGGGGCTTATAGCAATCAGCCCCAGCATTTT.